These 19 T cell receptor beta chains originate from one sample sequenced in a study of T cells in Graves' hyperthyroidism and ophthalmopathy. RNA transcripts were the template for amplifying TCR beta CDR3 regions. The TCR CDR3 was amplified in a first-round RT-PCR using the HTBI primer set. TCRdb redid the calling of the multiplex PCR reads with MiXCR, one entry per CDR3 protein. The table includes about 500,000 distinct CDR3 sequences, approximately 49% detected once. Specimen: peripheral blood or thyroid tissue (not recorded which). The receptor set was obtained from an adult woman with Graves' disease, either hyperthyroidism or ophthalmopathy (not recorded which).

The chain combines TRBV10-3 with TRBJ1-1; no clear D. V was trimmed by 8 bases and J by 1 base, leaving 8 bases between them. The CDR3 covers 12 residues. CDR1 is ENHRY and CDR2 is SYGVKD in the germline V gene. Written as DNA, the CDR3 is TGTGCCATCGGTCTCCAGAACACTGAAGCTTTCTTT. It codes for CAIGLQNTEAFF.

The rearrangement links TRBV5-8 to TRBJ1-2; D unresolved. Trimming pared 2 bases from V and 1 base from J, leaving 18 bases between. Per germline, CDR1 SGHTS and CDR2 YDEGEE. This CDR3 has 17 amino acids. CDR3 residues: CASSLDWKRADNYGYTF. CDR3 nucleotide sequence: TGTGCCAGCAGCTTAGATTGGAAGAGGGCGGATAACTATGGCTACACCTTC. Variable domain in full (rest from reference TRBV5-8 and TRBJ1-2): EAGVTQSPTHLIKTRGQQATLRCSPISGHTSVYWYQQALGLGLQFLLWYDEGEERNRGNFPPRFSGRQFPNYSSELNVNALELEDSALYLCASSLDWKRADNYGYTFGSGTRLTVV.

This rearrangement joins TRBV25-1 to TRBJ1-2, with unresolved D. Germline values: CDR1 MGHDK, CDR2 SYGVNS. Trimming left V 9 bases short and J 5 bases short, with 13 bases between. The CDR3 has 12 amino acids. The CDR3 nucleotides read TGTGCCAGTAGGGTCGGGAGATATGGCTACACCTTC. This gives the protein CASRVGRYGYTF.

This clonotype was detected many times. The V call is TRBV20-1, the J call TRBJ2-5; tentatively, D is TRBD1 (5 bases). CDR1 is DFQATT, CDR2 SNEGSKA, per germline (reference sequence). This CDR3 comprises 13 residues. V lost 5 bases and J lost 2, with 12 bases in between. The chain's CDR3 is CSAPRQTQETQYF. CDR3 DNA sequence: TGCAGTGCTCCGAGACAGACACAAGAGACCCAGTACTTC.

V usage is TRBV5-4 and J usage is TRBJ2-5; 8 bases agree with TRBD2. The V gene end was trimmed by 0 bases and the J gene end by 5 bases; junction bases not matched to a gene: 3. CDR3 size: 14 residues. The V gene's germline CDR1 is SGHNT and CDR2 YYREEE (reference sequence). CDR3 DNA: TGTGCCAGCAGCTTGGTACTAGCGGTGGAGACCCAGTACTTC. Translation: CASSLVLAVETQYF.

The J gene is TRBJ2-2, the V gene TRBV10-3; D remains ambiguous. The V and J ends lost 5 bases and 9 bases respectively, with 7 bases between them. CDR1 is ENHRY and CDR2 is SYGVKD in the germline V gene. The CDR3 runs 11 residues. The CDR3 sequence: CAISYQRELFF. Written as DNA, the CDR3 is TGTGCCATCAGTTATCAGCGGGAGCTGTTTTTT.

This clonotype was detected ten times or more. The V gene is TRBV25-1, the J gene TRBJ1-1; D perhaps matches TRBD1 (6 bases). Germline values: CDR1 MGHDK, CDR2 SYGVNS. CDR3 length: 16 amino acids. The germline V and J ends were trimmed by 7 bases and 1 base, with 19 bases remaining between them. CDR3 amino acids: CASTPAAGVGNTEAFF. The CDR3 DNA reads TGTGCCAGCACTCCCGCGGCAGGGGTGGGGAACACTGAAGCTTTCTTT.

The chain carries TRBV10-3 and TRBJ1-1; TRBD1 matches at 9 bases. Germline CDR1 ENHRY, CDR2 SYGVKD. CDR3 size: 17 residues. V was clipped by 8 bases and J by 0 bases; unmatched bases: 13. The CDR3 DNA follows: TGTGCCATCTCGCTTGCGACAGGGGGACACATGAACACTGAAGCTTTCTTT. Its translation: CAISLATGGHMNTEAFF.

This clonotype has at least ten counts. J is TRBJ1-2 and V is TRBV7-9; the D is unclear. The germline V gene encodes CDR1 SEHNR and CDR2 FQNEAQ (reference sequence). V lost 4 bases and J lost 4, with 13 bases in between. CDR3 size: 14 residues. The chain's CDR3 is CASSSDVGPYGYTF. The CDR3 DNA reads TGTGCCAGCAGCTCGGACGTTGGGCCCTATGGCTACACCTTC.

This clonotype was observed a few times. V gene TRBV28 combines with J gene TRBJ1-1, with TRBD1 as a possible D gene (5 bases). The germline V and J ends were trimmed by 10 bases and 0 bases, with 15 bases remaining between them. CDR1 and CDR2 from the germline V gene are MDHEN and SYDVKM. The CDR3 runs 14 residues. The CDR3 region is CATQTWGMNTEAFF. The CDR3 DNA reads TGTGCCACCCAGACCTGGGGGATGAACACTGAAGCTTTCTTT.

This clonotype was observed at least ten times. The CDR3 DNA follows: TGCAGTGCTAGCCGCCAGGACCGCACCTACGAGCAGTACTTC. Translated: CSASRQDRTYEQYF. The rearrangement joins TRBV20-1 to TRBJ2-7; D unresolved. Trimming stripped 3 bases from V and 2 bases from J, with 14 bases between. The CDR3 spans 14 residues. Germline-derived CDR1 and CDR2 are DFQATT and SNEGSKA (reference sequence).

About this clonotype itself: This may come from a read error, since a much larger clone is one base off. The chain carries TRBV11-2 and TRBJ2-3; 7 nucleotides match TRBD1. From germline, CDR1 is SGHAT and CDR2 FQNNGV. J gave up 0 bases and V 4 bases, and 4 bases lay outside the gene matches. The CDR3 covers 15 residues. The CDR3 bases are TGTGCCAGCAGCTACGGACAGGCTAGCACAGATACGCAGTATTTT. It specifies CASSYGQASTDTQYF.

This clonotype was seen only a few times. Here the CDR3 DNA reads TGTGCCACCAGTGATCTGCGGGGAGATACGCAGTATTTT. Translating it yields CATSDLRGDTQYF. The chain has TRBV24-1 and TRBJ2-3; tentative D call: TRBD2 (6 bases). CDR3 length equals 13 residues. Germline V gene lookup returns CDR1 KGHDR and CDR2 SFDVKD. Trimming removed 3 bases from V and 5 bases from J, with 8 bases in between.

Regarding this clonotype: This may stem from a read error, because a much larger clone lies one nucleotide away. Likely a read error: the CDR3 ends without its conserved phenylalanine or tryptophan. As DNA, the CDR3 is TGTGCCAGCAGCCCCTTCGGACAGGGGAAATACGAGCAGTACCTC. Its protein is CASSPFGQGKYEQYL. The rearrangement links TRBV14 to TRBJ2-7; 9 bases agree with TRBD1. Germline V gene lookup returns CDR1 SGHDN and CDR2 FVKESK. CDR3 size: 15 residues. V lost 4 bases to trimming and J lost 4 bases; unmatched junction nucleotides: 8.

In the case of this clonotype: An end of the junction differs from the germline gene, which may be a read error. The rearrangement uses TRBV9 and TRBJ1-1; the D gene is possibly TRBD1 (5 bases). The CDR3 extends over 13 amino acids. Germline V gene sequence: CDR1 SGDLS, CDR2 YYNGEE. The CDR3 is CASSEFQGGEAFF. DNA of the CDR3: TGCGCCAGCAGTGAGTTCCAGGGTGGTGAAGCTTTCTTT.

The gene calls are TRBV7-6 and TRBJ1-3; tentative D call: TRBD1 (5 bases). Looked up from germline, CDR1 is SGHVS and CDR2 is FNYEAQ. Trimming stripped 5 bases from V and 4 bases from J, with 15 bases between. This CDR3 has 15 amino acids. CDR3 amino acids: CASSLGDLFGNTIYF. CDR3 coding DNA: TGTGCCAGCAGCCTGGGGGACCTCTTCGGAAACACCATATATTTT.

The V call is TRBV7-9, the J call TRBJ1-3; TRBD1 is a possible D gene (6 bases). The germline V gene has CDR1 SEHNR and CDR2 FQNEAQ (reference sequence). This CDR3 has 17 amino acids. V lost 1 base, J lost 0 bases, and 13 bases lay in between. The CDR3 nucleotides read TGTGCCAGCAGCTTAGGCCCAGGGGACCTCTCTGGAAACACCATATATTTT. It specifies CASSLGPGDLSGNTIYF.

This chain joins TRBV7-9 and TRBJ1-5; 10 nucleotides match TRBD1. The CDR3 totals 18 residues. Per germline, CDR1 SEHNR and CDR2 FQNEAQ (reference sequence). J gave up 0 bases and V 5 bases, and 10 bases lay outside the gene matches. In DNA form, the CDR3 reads TGTGCCAGCAGCGATCCGGGACAGGGGACGCATAGCAATCAGCCCCAGCATTTT. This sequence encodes CASSDPGQGTHSNQPQHF.

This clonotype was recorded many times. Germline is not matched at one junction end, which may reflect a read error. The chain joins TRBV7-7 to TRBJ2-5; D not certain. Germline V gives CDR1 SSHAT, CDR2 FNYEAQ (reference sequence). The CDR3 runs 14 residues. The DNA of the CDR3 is TGTGCTAGCAGCTCCCTCGGAATAGAAGAGACCCAGTACTTC. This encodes CASSSLGIEETQYF.